This entry features one TCR beta chain sequence. It lacks a known antigen. This sample is drawn from a study of cytomegalovirus exposure and HLA in healthy donors (dated by TCRdb to 2016 to 2017). Some background on the complete study: According to an earlier analysis of a few hundred of the donors, about 179 million T cells yielded 117 million unique TCR beta sequences and about 300 Gb of sequence data. In a later analysis, previously published TCR beta repertoires from 500 to 750 donors were re-analyzed and high-resolution HLA genotyping was added so that TCR occurrence patterns could be studied. Of the roughly 400 genotyped donors, roughly 76% were placed in the genetic ancestry cluster associated with self-reported Caucasian donors. The study profiled the T cell repertoires of 550 to 700 subjects by immunosequencing and related them to cytomegalovirus serostatus. Every discovery cohort repertoire had been produced on one sequencing platform. In a later genetic analysis, genome-wide SNP genotypes for about 65% of the 666 donors were used, and that subset was treated as a discovery cohort. The study aimed to test whether signatures of past pathogen exposure could be identified by cataloging public T cell receptors. To decide whether each TCR beta V gene segment behaved as functional or pseudogenic, an earlier analysis of some 600 of the donors relied on high-throughput TCR beta sequencing. The number of typed donors differed by locus: about 629-630 for A, B, C, DRB1 and DQB1; some 500 for DQA1; 606 for DPA1; and about 450 for DPB1. Among about 390 genotyped donors of the cohort, an average of 235,054 unique TCR beta nucleotide sequences were sequenced per donor, 15% to 20% of them non-productive. An early release that covered about 600 HLA-typed donors contained about 300 gigabases of sequencing data and roughly 84 million unique TCR sequences. A separate validation cohort of about 110 different subjects was used in addition to the roughly 640-subject first cohort. Donor age, sex, ethnicity and CMV serostatus were compiled together with the repertoire data. The study combined high-throughput TCR immunosequencing, statistical association of individual TCRs with disease status, and machine learning to predict cytomegalovirus infection status. In the later analysis, no new phenotypic data were used to find candidate immune exposures; instead, reliance was placed on TCR beta sequences and their occurrence across donors. Class I and class II HLA loci were covered by the typing at four-digit resolution. Because of strong linkage in the cohort, four to six DR-DQ haplotypes were treated as single units for association and clustering.

Points the paper makes about the study in general: The study gave a list of roughly 150 TCR beta chains associated with cytomegalovirus. The cohort was sequenced for TCR beta chains only, and without alpha or paired-chain data the features that could be detected were limited. Most TCR sequences were observed very rarely across donors, whereas some public TCRs were present in many individuals. In a later analysis, HLA-associated TCR beta chains showed more clonal expansion and lower generation probabilities than non-associated chains that were equally common. A further reported finding was that TCR beta sequences accurately predicted the HLA-A and HLA-B alleles for most subjects in the first cohort. Three of the identified cytomegalovirus-associated TCR beta chains were confirmed in vitro to be specific for cytomegalovirus antigens. V-gene and J-gene trimming of TCR beta chains was associated with a missense DCLRE1C variant in a later genetic analysis, and the association was replicated in an independent cohort. Because the 87-base-pair reads could not distinguish some IMGT-functional V segments, including TRBV6-2 and TRBV6-3, those segments were excluded. In a later analysis, over 15,000 TCR beta sequences were associated with specific HLA alleles at a false discovery rate of 0.05. Sequencing depth was assumed to be roughly uniform across donors in the presence/absence analyses, though that assumption may not hold. Most CMV-associated TCR beta chains appeared to be HLA-restricted in a later analysis, and the HLA associations seemed to be driven largely by CMV exposure. Because some donors lacked HLA typing at each locus, the association tests relied only on the typed subset. Linkage disequilibrium might explain the correlated functional status among segregating V segments, but an unknown experimental factor could not be ruled out. A cluster of highly shared sequence variants was judged likely to be a technical artifact of the sequencing pipeline. The classifier was reported to diagnose cytomegalovirus status with high specificity and sensitivity in both the original and validation cohorts. In a later analysis, several top co-occurrence clusters were reported to appear linked to parvovirus B19, influenza, CMV and Epstein-Barr virus. CMV serostatus was the only immune exposure information available for the cohort. Some 16 rarely observed V segments, including chromosome 9 orphons, were excluded from the earlier analysis of just under 600 of the donors because counts were too low. According to a later analysis, TCR association rates differed among HLA loci, with DRB1 alleles showing the most associated TCRs and HLA-C alleles showing the fewest. According to a later genetic analysis, donors in an Asian-associated ancestry cluster had fewer N-insertions in productive TCRs than the approximately 700-donor mean. An earlier analysis of 587 of the donors showed that most TCR beta V segments appeared in productive rearrangements either about 90% or about 30% of the time, which broadly matched IMGT annotations. The authors suggested that the approach could potentially be extended to other disease states and immunological phenotypes. When HLA alleles, especially DR and DQ, strongly co-occurred, attributing TCR associations to individual alleles was difficult.

The CDR3 contains 14 residues, cysteine and phenylalanine counted. This entry keeps only the CDR3 DNA: 42 bases, framed from base 1. Looking up the germline V gene (reference sequence) yields CDR1 LNHDA and CDR2 SQIVND. Relative to germline, V is missing 8 bases and J is missing 2 bases, with 7 bases of the junction outside any gene match. The library relied on the immunoSEQ multiplex PCR assay. For the multiplex PCR, a mixture combining 60 forward primers for TCR Vbeta segments and 13 reverse primers for TCR Jbeta segments was used. A multiplex PCR assay on genomic DNA amplified the CDR3 region of rearranged TCR beta genes. The amplified TCR beta libraries were sequenced on the Illumina HiSeq System as 87-base-pair reads. Per the source publication's procedure: A later analysis counted 75 million to 100 million unique TCR beta chains across the 650 to 800 repertoires, and 9.5 million to 11 million of these chains were shared by at least two donors. Raw reads were error-corrected and collapsed into unique sequences by a nearest-neighbor algorithm in which closely related sequences were merged to remove PCR and sequencing errors. Alignment of CDR3 sequences to IMGT reference sequences was used to assign V, D and J gene segments. Each retained sequence needed at least a six-nucleotide match to both a V gene segment and a J gene segment. Rearrangements were called productive when the CDR3 lacked stop codons and stayed in frame with V and J; all others were non-productive. CDR3 was defined by IMGT convention, running from the second conserved V-encoded cysteine to the conserved J-encoded phenylalanine. The earlier analysis of about 610 of the donors excluded any sequence lacking an unambiguous match to a single V gene segment. An earlier analysis of 450 to 650 of the donors called V segments functional above 56.7% productive rearrangements and segregating when the between-donor standard deviation exceeded 5%. To diagnose cytomegalovirus status from the catalog of TCR beta chain sequences, a statistical classification framework was built. In a later analysis, TCR nucleotide sequences were compared against IMGT/GENE-DB human TR gene sequences so that V and J genes could be assigned. In a later analysis, CDR3 sequences and most-parsimonious VDJ recombination scenarios were assigned using the TCRdist pipeline. In a later analysis, every TCR beta chain was defined by the combination of its CDR3 amino acid sequence and its V-gene family, and reads without a unique V-gene family were dropped. In a later analysis, approximately 640 highly shared, low-generation-probability nucleotide sequences were removed to address suspected cross-contamination and a sequencing artifact. A later analysis calculated a clonal expansion index for each public chain from normalized within-repertoire ranks of inferred template counts. In a later analysis, generation probabilities were computed using a VDJ recombination model fitted to out-of-frame rearrangements, and the results were checked against IGoR. A later analysis scored TCR-TCR, TCR-HLA and TCR-CMV co-occurrence with hypergeometric tests, applying a repertoire-size bias correction to TCR pairs. To estimate false discovery rates, a later analysis permuted the HLA or CMV assignments 20 times. In a later analysis, co-occurring TCRs were grouped using DBSCAN, with TCRdist sequence similarity added in when clustering inside HLA-allele-positive subsets. For co-occurrence clustering, repertoires with fewer than 30,000 or more than 120,000 public chains were excluded, along with four or five repertoires with anomalous nucleotide sharing. The table comes from immuneACCESS by way of TCRdb, which keeps in-frame sequences with V and J called. Part of the clones is missing from these tables; in studies checked, under half for an unresolved V gene and the rest for unknown reasons. V and J calls and clone size come straight from that table; D and trimming were deduced from the DNA. This specimen's table enumerates approximately 92,000 clones. Around 3.4% of the sample rests with the top ten.

The cohort consisted of 600 or so healthy bone marrow donors. At the time of sampling, all cohort members were nominally healthy, though unrecorded immune exposures were likely present. The donor was CMV seronegative and was included in the group of a few hundred seronegative cohort members. Every donor gave a peripheral blood sample, and the peripheral blood mononuclear cells from that sample were used for TCR beta sequencing. The Qiagen DNeasy Blood Extraction Kit was used to extract genomic DNA from the blood cell samples. The TCR originated in a woman younger than 45 in good health and CMV-seronegative. The material sequenced was PBMCs. The V and J genes are TRBV19 and TRBJ2-7; 9 bases in the junction line up with TRBD1. The CDR3 amino acid sequence is: CASQSTGGPYEQYF. Here is the DNA: TGTGCCAGTCAATCAACAGGGGGCCCCTACGAGCAGTACTTC.